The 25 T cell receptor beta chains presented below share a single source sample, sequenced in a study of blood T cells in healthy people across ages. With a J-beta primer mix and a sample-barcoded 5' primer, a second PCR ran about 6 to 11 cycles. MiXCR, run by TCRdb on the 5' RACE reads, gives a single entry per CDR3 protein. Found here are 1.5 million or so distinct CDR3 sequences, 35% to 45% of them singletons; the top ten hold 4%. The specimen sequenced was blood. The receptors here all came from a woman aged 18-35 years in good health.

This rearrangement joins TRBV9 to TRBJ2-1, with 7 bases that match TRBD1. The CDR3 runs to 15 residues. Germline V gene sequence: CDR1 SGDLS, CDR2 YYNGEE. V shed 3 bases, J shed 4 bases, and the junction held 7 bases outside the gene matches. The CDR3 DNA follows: TGTGCCAGCAGCGCCCGGGACAGACCATACAATGAGCAGTTCTTC. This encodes CASSARDRPYNEQFF.

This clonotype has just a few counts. The CDR3 DNA reads TGTGCCATCAGTGAGTCCGGGGTTGTAAATCAGCCCCAGCATTTT. Translation gives CAISESGVVNQPQHF. This rearrangement joins TRBV10-3 to TRBJ1-5; D call uncertain. The CDR3 length is 15 residues. Germline values: CDR1 ENHRY, CDR2 SYGVKD. V lost 0 bases to trimming and J lost 4 bases, with 10 bases between them.

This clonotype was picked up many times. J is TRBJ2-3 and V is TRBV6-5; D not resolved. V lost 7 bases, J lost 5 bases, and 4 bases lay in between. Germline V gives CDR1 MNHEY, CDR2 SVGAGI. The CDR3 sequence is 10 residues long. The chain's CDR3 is CASTGDTQYF. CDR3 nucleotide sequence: TGTGCCAGCACGGGAGATACGCAGTATTTT.

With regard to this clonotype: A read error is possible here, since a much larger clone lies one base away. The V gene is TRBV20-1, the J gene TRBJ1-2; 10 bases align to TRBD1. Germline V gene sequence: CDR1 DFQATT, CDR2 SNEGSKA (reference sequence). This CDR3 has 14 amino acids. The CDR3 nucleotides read TGCAGTACTAGGGTCCGGGACAGGGGCTATGGCTACACCTTC. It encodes CSTRVRDRGYGYTF.

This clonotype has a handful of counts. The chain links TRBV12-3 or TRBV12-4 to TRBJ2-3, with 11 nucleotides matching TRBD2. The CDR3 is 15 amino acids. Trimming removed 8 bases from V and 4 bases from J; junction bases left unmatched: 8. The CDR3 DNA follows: TGTGCCAGCGCGTCTAGCGGGGGGTGGTCAGATACGCAGTATTTT. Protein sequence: CASASSGGWSDTQYF.

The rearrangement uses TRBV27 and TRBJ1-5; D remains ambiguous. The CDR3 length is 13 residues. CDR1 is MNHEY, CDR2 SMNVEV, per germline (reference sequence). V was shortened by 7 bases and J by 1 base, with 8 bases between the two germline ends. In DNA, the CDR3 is TGTGCCAGCACTGCACCCAGCAATCAGCCCCAGCATTTT. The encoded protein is CASTAPSNQPQHF.

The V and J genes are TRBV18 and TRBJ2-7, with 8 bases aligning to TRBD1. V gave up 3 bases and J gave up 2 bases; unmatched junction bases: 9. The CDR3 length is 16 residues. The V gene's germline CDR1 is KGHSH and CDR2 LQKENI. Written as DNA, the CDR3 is TGTGCCAGCTCACCGTCATTAGCACAGGGGGCCTACGAGCAGTACTTC. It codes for CASSPSLAQGAYEQYF.

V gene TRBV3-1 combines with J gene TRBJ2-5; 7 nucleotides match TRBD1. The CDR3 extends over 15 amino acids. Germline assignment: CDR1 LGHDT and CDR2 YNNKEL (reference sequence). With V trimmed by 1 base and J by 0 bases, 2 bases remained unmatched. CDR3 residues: CASSQGGQYQETQYF. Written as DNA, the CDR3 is TGTGCCAGCAGCCAAGGGGGACAGTACCAAGAGACCCAGTACTTC.

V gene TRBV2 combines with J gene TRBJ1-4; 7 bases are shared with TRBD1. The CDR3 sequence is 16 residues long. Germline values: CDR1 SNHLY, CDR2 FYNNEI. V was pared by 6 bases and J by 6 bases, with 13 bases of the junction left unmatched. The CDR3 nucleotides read TGTGCCAGCAGCTTTCCTGACAGGGATTTTGATGAAAAACTGTTTTTT. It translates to CASSFPDRDFDEKLFF.

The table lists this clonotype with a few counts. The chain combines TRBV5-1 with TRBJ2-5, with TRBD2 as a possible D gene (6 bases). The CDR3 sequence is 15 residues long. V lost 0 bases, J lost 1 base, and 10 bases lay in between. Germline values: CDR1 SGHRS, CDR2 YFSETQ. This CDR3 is CASSLDGGTQETQYF. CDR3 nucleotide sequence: TGCGCCAGCAGCTTGGACGGGGGAACCCAAGAGACCCAGTACTTC.

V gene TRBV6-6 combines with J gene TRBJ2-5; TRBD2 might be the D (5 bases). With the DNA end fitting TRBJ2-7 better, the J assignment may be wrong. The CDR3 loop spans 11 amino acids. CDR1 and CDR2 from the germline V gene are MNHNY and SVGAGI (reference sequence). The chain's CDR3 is CASESEGEQYF. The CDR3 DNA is TGTGCCAGCGAATCTGAGGGCGAGCAGTACTTC.

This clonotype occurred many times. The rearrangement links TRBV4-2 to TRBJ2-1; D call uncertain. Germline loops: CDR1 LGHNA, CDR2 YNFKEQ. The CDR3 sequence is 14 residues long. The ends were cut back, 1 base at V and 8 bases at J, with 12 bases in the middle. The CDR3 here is CASSQVVGKYEQFF. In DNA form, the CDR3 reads TGTGCCAGCAGCCAAGTCGTAGGGAAATATGAGCAGTTCTTC.

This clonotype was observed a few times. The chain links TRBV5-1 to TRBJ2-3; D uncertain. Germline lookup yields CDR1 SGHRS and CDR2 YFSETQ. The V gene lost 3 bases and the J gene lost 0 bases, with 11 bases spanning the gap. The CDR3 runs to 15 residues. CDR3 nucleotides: TGCGCCAGCAGCTCTATGACAACTAGCACAGATACGCAGTATTTT. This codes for CASSSMTTSTDTQYF. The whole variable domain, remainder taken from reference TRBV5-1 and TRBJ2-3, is KAGVTQTPRYLIKTRGQQVTLSCSPISGHRSVSWYQQTPGQGLQFLFEYFSETQRNKGNFPGRFSGRQFSNSRSEMNVSTLELGDSALYLCASSSMTTSTDTQYFGPGTRLTVL.

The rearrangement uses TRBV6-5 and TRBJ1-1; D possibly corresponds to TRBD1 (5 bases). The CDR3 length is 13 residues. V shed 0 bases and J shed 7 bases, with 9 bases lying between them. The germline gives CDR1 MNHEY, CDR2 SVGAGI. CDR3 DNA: TGTGCCAGCAGTTACTCGGGGGGGGATGAAGCTTTCTTT. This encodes CASSYSGGDEAFF.

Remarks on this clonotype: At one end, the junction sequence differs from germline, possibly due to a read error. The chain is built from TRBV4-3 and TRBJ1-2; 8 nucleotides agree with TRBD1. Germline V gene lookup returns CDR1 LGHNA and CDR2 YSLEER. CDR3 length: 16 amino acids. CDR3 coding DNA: TGCGCCAACAGCCAACATTCTATCAGGGGGCTGGGTGGCTACACCTTC. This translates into CANSQHSIRGLGGYTF.

CDR3 in DNA: TGCAGTGCTAGAGATCCCGCGGGGGATGAGCAGTTCTTC. Translation: CSARDPAGDEQFF. The chain recombines TRBV20-1 with TRBJ2-1; 7 positions agree with TRBD2. The CDR3 covers 13 residues. Germline V lookup: CDR1 DFQATT, CDR2 SNEGSKA (reference sequence). Losses at the gene ends were 0 bases for V and 8 bases for J; bases not matched to a gene: 4.

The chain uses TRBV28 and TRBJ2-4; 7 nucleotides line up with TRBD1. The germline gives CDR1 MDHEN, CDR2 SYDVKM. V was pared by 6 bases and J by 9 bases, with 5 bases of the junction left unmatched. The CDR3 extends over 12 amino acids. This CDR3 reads CASSRGQTIQYF. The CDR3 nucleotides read TGTGCCAGCAGCCGGGGACAGACCATTCAGTACTTC.

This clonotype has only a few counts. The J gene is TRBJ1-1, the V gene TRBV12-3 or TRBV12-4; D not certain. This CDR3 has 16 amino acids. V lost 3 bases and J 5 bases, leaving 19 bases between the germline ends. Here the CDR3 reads CASSFGRGPGGTEAFF. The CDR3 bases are TGTGCCAGCAGTTTTGGGAGAGGACCCGGCGGGACTGAAGCTTTCTTT.

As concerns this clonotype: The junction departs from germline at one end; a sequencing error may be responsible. CDR3 residues: CATSLGTSVRGEQYF. The CDR3 DNA reads TGTGCCACCAGTTTAGGGACTAGCGTTCGGGGTGAGCAGTACTTC. The chain combines TRBV27 with TRBJ2-5; 10 bases line up with TRBD2. Germline CDR1 is MNHEY and CDR2 is SMNVEV (reference sequence). This CDR3 region has 15 residues.

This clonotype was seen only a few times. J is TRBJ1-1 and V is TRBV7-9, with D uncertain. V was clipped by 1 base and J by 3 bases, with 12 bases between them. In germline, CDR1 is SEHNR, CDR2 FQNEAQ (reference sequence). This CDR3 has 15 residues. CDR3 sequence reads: CASSLGVAGDTEAFF. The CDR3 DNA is TGTGCCAGCAGCTTAGGTGTGGCGGGTGACACTGAAGCTTTCTTT.

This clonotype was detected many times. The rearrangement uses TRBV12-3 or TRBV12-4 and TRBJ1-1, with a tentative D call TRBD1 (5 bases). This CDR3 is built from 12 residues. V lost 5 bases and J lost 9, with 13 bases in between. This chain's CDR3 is CASSISEGQAFF. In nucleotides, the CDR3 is TGTGCCAGCAGTATTTCGGAGGGGCAAGCTTTCTTT.

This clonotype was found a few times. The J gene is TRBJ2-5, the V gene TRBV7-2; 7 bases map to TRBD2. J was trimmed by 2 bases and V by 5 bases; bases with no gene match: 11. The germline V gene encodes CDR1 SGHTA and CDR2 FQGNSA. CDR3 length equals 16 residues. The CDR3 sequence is CASSGEWLAVQETQYF. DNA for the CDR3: TGTGCCAGCAGCGGAGAATGGCTAGCGGTTCAAGAGACCCAGTACTTC.

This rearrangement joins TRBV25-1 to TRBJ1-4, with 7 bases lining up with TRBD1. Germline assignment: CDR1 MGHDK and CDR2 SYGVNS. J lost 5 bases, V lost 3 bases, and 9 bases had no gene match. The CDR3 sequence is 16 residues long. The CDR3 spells CASSEGTVQSNEKLFF. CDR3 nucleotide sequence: TGTGCCAGCAGTGAGGGGACAGTCCAGAGCAATGAAAAACTGTTTTTT. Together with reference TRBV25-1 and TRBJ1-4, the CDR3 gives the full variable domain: EADIYQTPRYLVIGTGKKITLECSQTMGHDKMYWYQQDPGMELHLIHYSYGVNSTEKGDLSSESTVSRIRTEHFPLTLESARPSHTSQYLCASSEGTVQSNEKLFFGSGTQLSVL.

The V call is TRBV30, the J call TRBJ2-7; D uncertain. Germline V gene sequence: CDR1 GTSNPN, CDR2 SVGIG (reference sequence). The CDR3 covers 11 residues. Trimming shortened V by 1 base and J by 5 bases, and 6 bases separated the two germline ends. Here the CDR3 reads CAWSELDEQYF. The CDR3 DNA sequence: TGTGCCTGGAGTGAGTTGGACGAGCAGTACTTC.

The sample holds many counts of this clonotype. The CDR3: CASSISSSYNEQFF. The CDR3 DNA is TGTGCCAGCAGCATCAGTAGCTCCTACAATGAGCAGTTCTTC. V is TRBV7-2 and J is TRBJ2-1, with D unresolved. The CDR3 is made up of 14 amino acids. V gave up 5 bases and J gave up 0 bases, with 8 bases separating them. Germline CDR1 SGHTA, CDR2 FQGNSA.